These 8 T cell receptor beta chains came from one sample sequenced in a study of T cell responses to AZD1222 COVID-19 vaccine. Data came from immunoSEQ multiplex PCR; TCRdb stores just in-frame clones and leaves some out. Of about 190,000 clones listed, more than 90% were seen once; the top ten hold approximately 4%. Material: peripheral blood, obtained 28 days after the second dose of the MenACWY control vaccine. The receptors here all came from an adult who received the MenACWY meningococcal vaccine as a control.

The CDR3 loop is CAIRAGAYNEQFF. The DNA of the CDR3 is TGTGCCATCAGGGCCGGGGCCTACAATGAGCAGTTCTTC. The gene calls are TRBV10-3 and TRBJ2-1, with D possibly being TRBD2 (5 bases). CDR3 length: 13 residues. The V and J ends lost 6 bases and 2 bases respectively, with 8 bases between them. Germline CDR1 is ENHRY and CDR2 is SYGVKD.

The V call is TRBV19, the J call TRBJ2-1; D not resolved. Germline lookup yields CDR1 LNHDA and CDR2 SQIVND (reference sequence). The CDR3 runs to 14 residues. V lost 6 bases and J lost 2, with 11 bases in between. The CDR3 reads CASRVLPTYNEQFF. In DNA, the CDR3 is TGTGCCAGTAGGGTCCTACCTACCTACAATGAGCAGTTCTTC.

The rearrangement joins TRBV30 to TRBJ2-7; TRBD2 aligns across 11 bases. CDR1 and CDR2 (germline): GTSNPN, SVGIG (reference sequence). V shed 6 bases and J 3 bases; nucleotides not matched to a gene: 1. The CDR3 length is 12 residues. The CDR3 loop is CACTSGSYEQYF. In nucleotides, the CDR3 is TGTGCCTGCACTAGCGGGAGCTACGAGCAGTACTTC.

This clone came up once. V is TRBV6-4 and J is TRBJ1-2, with D possibly TRBD1 on 6 matching bases. V was clipped by 6 bases and J by 6 bases, with 26 bases between them. Germline lookup yields CDR1 MRHNA and CDR2 SNTAGT. CDR3 size: 17 residues. CDR3 sequence: CASRTRAMMGGGNGYTF. Here the CDR3 DNA reads TGTGCCAGCAGGACCAGAGCGATGATGGGGGGCGGCAATGGCTACACCTTC.

This sequence joins TRBV9 and TRBJ1-2; D not resolved. V gave up 0 bases and J gave up 2 bases, with 17 bases separating them. Germline V gene lookup returns CDR1 SGDLS and CDR2 YYNGEE. This CDR3 has 17 residues. In nucleotides, the CDR3 is TGTGCCAGCAGCGTAGATCCCCCGGGTCTCACCAACTATGGCTACACCTTC. Its protein product is CASSVDPPGLTNYGYTF. Variable domain in full (rest from reference TRBV9 and TRBJ1-2): DSGVTQTPKHLITATGQRVTLRCSPRSGDLSVYWYQQSLDQGLQFLIQYYNGEERAKGNILERFSAQQFPDLHSELNLSSLELGDSALYFCASSVDPPGLTNYGYTFGSGTRLTVV.

CDR3 sequence reads: CASSLIGGSNQPQHF. The CDR3 bases are TGCGCCAGCAGCTTGATCGGAGGTAGCAATCAGCCCCAGCATTTT. V gene TRBV5-1 combines with J gene TRBJ1-5; D gene unclear. Trimming shortened V by 1 base and J by 0 bases, and 8 bases separated the two germline ends. The CDR3 totals 15 residues. Germline values: CDR1 SGHRS, CDR2 YFSETQ.

V gene TRBV11-3 combines with J gene TRBJ2-7; D may be TRBD1 (6 bases). The CDR3 totals 14 residues. Per germline, CDR1 SGHNT and CDR2 YENEEA. The germline V and J ends were trimmed by 6 bases and 2 bases, with 14 bases remaining between them. For the CDR3, the DNA is TGTGCCAGCAGTTTACGGGACATGACCTACGAGCAGTACTTC. Translated, it gives CASSLRDMTYEQYF.

V usage is TRBV7-2 and J usage is TRBJ1-2; 8 bases are a match to TRBD1. The CDR3 has 17 residues. With V trimmed by 1 base and J by 2 bases, 9 bases remained unmatched. Germline loops: CDR1 SGHTA, CDR2 FQGNSA. CDR3 nucleotides: TGTGCCAGCAGCTTAGGTTACCGGGACAGGTTAAACTATGGCTACACCTTC. It yields the protein CASSLGYRDRLNYGYTF.